Reported below is one T cell receptor beta chain. Its antigen is unidentified. Multiplex touch-down PCR with TRB-A/B primers amplified rearranged V-D-J TRB sequences. TCRdb recomputed calls from the multiplex PCR reads with MiXCR, one row per CDR3 protein. The sample holds thousands of distinct CDR3 sequences, 30% seen once. The CDR3 spans 13 residues. The germline V gene encodes CDR1 SQVTM and CDR2 ANQGSEA. V lost 1 base, J lost 3 bases, and 3 bases stayed unmatched. TCR beta rearrangements were amplified from peripheral blood genomic DNA. This sample stems from a study of T cell repertoires in aging, cancer and after chemotherapy. At the level of the study: Six age groups, ranging from 30 or younger to 70 or older, included the donors. Study-wide results and limits: In cancer patients, declining TCR diversity with age involved lost richness and lost evenness. Rebound thymic output was suggested by rising median generation probability during chemotherapy in each cancer cohort.

The sequenced sample consisted of blood. This clonotype was sampled from a human donor with a solid tumor. This chain uses TRBV29-1 with TRBJ2-7; TRBD1 matches 7 bases. CDR3: CSVEGTGIYEQYF. CDR3 in DNA: TGCAGCGTTGAAGGGACAGGAATCTACGAGCAGTACTTC.